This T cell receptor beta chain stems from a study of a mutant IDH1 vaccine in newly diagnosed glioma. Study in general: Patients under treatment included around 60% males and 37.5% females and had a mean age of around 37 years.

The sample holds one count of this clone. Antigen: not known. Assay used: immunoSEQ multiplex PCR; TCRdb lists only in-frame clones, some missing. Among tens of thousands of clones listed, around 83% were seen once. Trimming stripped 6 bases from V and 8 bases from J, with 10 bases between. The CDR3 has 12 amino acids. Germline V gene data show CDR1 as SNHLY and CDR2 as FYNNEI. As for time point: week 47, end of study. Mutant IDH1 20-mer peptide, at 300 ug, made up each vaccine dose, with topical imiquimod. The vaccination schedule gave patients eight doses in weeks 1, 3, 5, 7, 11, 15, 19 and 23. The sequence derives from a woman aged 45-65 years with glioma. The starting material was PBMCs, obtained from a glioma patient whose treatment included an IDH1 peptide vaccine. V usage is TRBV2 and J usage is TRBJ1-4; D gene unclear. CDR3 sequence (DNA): TGTGCCAGCAGCGAGGCGCGAGAAAAACTGTTTTTT. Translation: CASSEAREKLFF. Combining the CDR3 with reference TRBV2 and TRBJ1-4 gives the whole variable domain EPEVTQTPSHQVTQMGQEVILRCVPISNHLYFYWYRQILGQKVEFLVSFYNNEISEKSEIFDDQFSVERPDGSNFTLKIRSTKLEDSAMYFCASSEAREKLFFGSGTQLSVL.